This T cell receptor beta chain comes out of a study of identical twins. Study-wide results and limits: Diverse VJ usage suggested most zero-insertion clonotypes were not invariant T cells. There was more out-of-frame TCR alpha sharing in monozygotic twins than models estimated.

CDR3 length: 13 residues. The ends were cut back, 7 bases at V and 4 bases at J, with 14 bases in the middle. This clonotype was counted only a few times. Its cognate antigen is unknown. MiXCR, applied by TCRdb to the 5' RACE reads, yields one record per CDR3 protein. In the table there are 420,000 or so distinct CDR3 sequences, about 18% of which are singletons. The receptor comes from a man over 45 in good health. V and J are TRBV12-3 or TRBV12-4 and TRBJ2-7; possibly TRBD1 for D (5 bases). Sequenced input: naive T cells sorted from blood. The CDR3 region has the DNA TGTGCCAGCACCCTTTCGGCAGGGTACGAGCAGTACTTC. It encodes CASTLSAGYEQYF.